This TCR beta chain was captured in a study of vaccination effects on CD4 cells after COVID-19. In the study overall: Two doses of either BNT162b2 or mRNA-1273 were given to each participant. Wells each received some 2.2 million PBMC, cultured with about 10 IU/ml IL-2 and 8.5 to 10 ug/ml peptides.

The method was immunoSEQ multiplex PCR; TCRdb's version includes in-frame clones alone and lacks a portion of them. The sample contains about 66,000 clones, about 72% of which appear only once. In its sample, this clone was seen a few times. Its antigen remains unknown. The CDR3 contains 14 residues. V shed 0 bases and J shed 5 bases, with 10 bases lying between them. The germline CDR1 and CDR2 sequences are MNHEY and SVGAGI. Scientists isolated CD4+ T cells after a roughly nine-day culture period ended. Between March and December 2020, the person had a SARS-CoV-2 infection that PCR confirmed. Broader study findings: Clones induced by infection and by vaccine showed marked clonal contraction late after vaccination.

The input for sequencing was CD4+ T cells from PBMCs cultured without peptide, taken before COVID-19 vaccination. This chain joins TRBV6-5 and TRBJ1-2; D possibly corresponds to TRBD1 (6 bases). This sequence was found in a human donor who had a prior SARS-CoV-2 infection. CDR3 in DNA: TGTGCCAGCAGTTACTCTGGGGGCGATTATGGCTACACCTTC. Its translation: CASSYSGGDYGYTF.